The 31 T cell receptor beta chains presented below share a single source sample, sequenced in a study of T cell responses to AZD1222 COVID-19 vaccine. Here immunoSEQ multiplex PCR was the method, and the copy in TCRdb shows in-frame clones only, minus some. Of 95,000 to 150,000 clones in the sample, 92% were seen once. The source material was peripheral blood, sampled on day 0 of AZD1222 vaccination. All receptors come from an adult in good health.

The chain carries TRBV6-2 or TRBV6-3 and TRBJ1-5; perhaps TRBD1 as D (6 bases). Trimming removed 8 bases at V and 4 bases at J, with 18 bases between. The CDR3 is made up of 15 amino acids. The germline gives CDR1 MNHEY, CDR2 SVGEGT. In DNA, the CDR3 is TGTGCCAGCGGTTGGGCAGGGGCAATTAATCAGCCCCAGCATTTT. Residues: CASGWAGAINQPQHF.

V is TRBV7-2 and J is TRBJ2-7; D is unresolved. There are 15 residues in the CDR3. Germline CDR1 is SGHTA and CDR2 is FQGNSA. V lost 3 bases and J lost 0, with 12 bases in between. The CDR3 DNA is TGTGCCAGCAGCTTGTTAGGAGAGAGCTCCTACGAGCAGTACTTC. Protein product: CASSLLGESSYEQYF.

V gene TRBV5-6 combines with J gene TRBJ2-7, with D perhaps TRBD2 (6 bases). There are 13 residues in the CDR3. Trimming removed 5 bases from V and 3 bases from J, with 12 bases in between. Germline CDR1 SGHDT, CDR2 YYEEEE. In DNA form, the CDR3 reads TGTGCCAGCAGTTCCATCGGGGGCTACGAGCAGTACTTC. This encodes CASSSIGGYEQYF.

Judged by abundance, this clone is medium-sized. The V and J genes are TRBV9 and TRBJ2-1, with TRBD2 as a possible D gene (6 bases). The germline gives CDR1 SGDLS, CDR2 YYNGEE. CDR3 length: 13 amino acids. Trimming took 4 bases from V and 2 from J, leaving 7 bases between them. CDR3 sequence (DNA): TGTGCCAGCAGCCCGGGGGCCTACAATGAGCAGTTCTTC. Its protein is CASSPGAYNEQFF.

This chain uses TRBV7-8 with TRBJ2-6; D may match TRBD1 or TRBD2 (6 bases each). CDR3 length: 17 residues. Trimming cost V 6 bases and J 1 base, with 16 bases left between them. Looked up from germline, CDR1 is SGHVS and CDR2 is FQNEAQ. CDR3 residues: CASRVTGAVSGANVLTF. The CDR3 DNA reads TGTGCCAGCAGGGTTACGGGGGCAGTGTCTGGGGCCAACGTCCTGACTTTC.

This chain uses TRBV7-6 with TRBJ2-7; 9 bases line up with TRBD1. This CDR3 region has 17 residues. Germline V gene lookup returns CDR1 SGHVS and CDR2 FNYEAQ. V was clipped by 1 base and J by 2 bases; unmatched bases: 9. The CDR3: CASSLGGGQGNTYEQYF. In DNA form, the CDR3 reads TGTGCCAGCAGCTTAGGGGGGGGACAGGGAAATACCTACGAGCAGTACTTC.

The chain recombines TRBV7-2 with TRBJ1-2; TRBD1 matches at 7 bases. Germline CDR1 reads SGHTA; CDR2 reads FQGNSA. Trimming took 6 bases from V and 8 from J; bases not matched to a gene: 12. The CDR3 sequence is 14 residues long. CDR3 nucleotide sequence: TGTGCCAGCAGTTTTGTGGCTACAGGGGAAGGCTACACCTTC. Translation: CASSFVATGEGYTF.

The chain carries TRBV19 and TRBJ1-2; possibly TRBD1 for D (5 bases). Germline CDR1 LNHDA, CDR2 SQIVND (reference sequence). This CDR3 is built from 12 residues. With 4 bases removed from V and 8 bases from J, the gap between germline ends came to 11 bases. The CDR3 region is CASSRGAAGYTF. The CDR3 DNA follows: TGTGCCAGTAGTAGAGGGGCTGCGGGCTACACCTTC.

The CDR3 DNA follows: TGTGCCACCATGAATCAGGGTCAGTTGAACACTGAAGCTTTCTTT. This gives the protein CATMNQGQLNTEAFF. The chain is built from TRBV2 and TRBJ1-1; weak D call: TRBD1 (5 bases). CDR3 length: 15 residues. Germline-derived CDR1 and CDR2 are SNHLY and FYNNEI. V lost 10 bases to trimming and J lost 0 bases, with 18 bases between them.

The chain uses TRBV6-5 and TRBJ1-1; a possible D gene is TRBD1 (6 bases). V was trimmed by 1 base and J by 7 bases, leaving 16 bases between them. The CDR3 is made up of 15 amino acids. Germline-derived CDR1 and CDR2 are MNHEY and SVGAGI. The CDR3 DNA sequence: TGTGCCAGCAGTTACTTAACGGGGGGCGTCGGTGAAGCTTTCTTT. It yields the protein CASSYLTGGVGEAFF.

J is TRBJ2-3 and V is TRBV2, with D possibly being TRBD1 or TRBD2 (6 bases each). Per the germline V gene, CDR1 is SNHLY and CDR2 is FYNNEI. CDR3 size: 15 residues. Deletions cut 3 bases from V and 2 bases from J, with 12 bases between. CDR3 sequence reads: CASSDPGAFTDTQYF. CDR3 bases: TGTGCCAGCAGTGACCCGGGGGCATTCACAGATACGCAGTATTTT.

The chain links TRBV27 to TRBJ2-1; D gene unclear. From germline, CDR1 is MNHEY and CDR2 SMNVEV (reference sequence). The CDR3 runs to 11 residues. Trimming cost V 5 bases and J 11 bases, with 10 bases left between them. CDR3 nucleotides: TGTGCCAGCAGTGCCGGAGTTAAGCAGTTCTTC. Its translation: CASSAGVKQFF.

The chain carries TRBV7-2 and TRBJ1-6, with unresolved D. Germline V gene data show CDR1 as SGHTA and CDR2 as FQGNSA. The ends were cut back, 0 bases at V and 3 bases at J, with 9 bases in the middle. The CDR3 runs 16 residues. CDR3 amino acids: CASSLAGRFYNSPLHF. CDR3 nucleotide sequence: TGTGCCAGCAGCTTAGCGGGCCGGTTCTATAATTCACCCCTCCACTTT.

This chain uses TRBV12-3 or TRBV12-4 with TRBJ2-7, with TRBD1 matching 8 bases. The CDR3 totals 13 residues. The ends lost 6 bases at V and 5 bases at J; junction bases unmatched: 6. Here the CDR3 DNA reads TGTGCCAGCAGATCGACAGGGGTGGACGAGCAGTACTTC. This translates into CASRSTGVDEQYF.

This clone appeared once. This chain uses TRBV28 with TRBJ1-5; possible D gene TRBD1, 6 bases. V dropped 6 bases and J dropped 1 base, with 16 bases sitting between them. The CDR3 sequence is 16 residues long. Germline CDR1 is MDHEN and CDR2 is SYDVKM. The CDR3 DNA reads TGTGCCAGCAGCCTGATGTGGGGGCGAAGCAATCAGCCCCAGCATTTT. This codes for CASSLMWGRSNQPQHF.

The DNA for the CDR3 is TGTGCCAGCAGTTCGACAGGGACATACACCGGGGAGCTGTTTTTT. Protein sequence: CASSSTGTYTGELFF. The chain combines TRBV28 with TRBJ2-2; 7 bases line up with TRBD1. The trim removed 4 bases at V and 3 bases at J, leaving 5 bases unmatched. Germline values: CDR1 MDHEN, CDR2 SYDVKM. This CDR3 contains 15 residues.

This clone was seen just once. The chain combines TRBV7-2 with TRBJ2-3; D tentatively reads TRBD1 or TRBD2 (5 bases each). Germline assignment: CDR1 SGHTA and CDR2 FQGNSA. The CDR3 is made up of 18 amino acids. V was clipped by 6 bases and J by 1 base, with 23 bases between them. CDR3 nucleotide sequence: TGTGCCAGCAGTAGACCCGGGGCAGTCAAAGACGGCACAGATACGCAGTATTTT. The encoded protein is CASSRPGAVKDGTDTQYF. Full variable domain (rest looked up from reference TRBV7-2 and TRBJ2-3): GAGVSQSPSNKVTEKGKDVELRCDPISGHTALYWYRQSLGQGLEFLIYFQGNSAPDKSGLPSDRFSAERTGGSVSTLTIQRTQQEDSAVYLCASSRPGAVKDGTDTQYFGPGTRLTVL.

V is TRBV10-1 and J is TRBJ1-1; tentative D call: TRBD1 (5 bases). The CDR3 is made up of 14 amino acids. V dropped 6 bases and J dropped 1 base, with 12 bases sitting between them. From germline, CDR1 is WNHNN and CDR2 SYGVQD (reference sequence). In DNA form, the CDR3 reads TGCGCCAGCAGCCCCGACAGTGCGAACACTGAAGCTTTCTTT. This codes for CASSPDSANTEAFF.

The rearrangement joins TRBV4-3 to TRBJ1-2; D call uncertain. The CDR3 totals 16 residues. The V gene's germline CDR1 is LGHNA and CDR2 YSLEER. Trimming left V 2 bases short and J 0 bases short, with 13 bases between. CDR3 residues: CASSQSAGITNYGYTF. The CDR3 nucleotides read TGCGCCAGCAGCCAATCGGCCGGAATCACTAACTATGGCTACACCTTC.

This chain connects TRBV27 to TRBJ1-6; 9 bases align to TRBD1. Germline V CDR1 and CDR2: MNHEY, SMNVEV (reference sequence). V dropped 5 bases and J dropped 9; count of bases not matched to a gene: 8. CDR3 length: 15 amino acids. The DNA of the CDR3 is TGTGCCAGCAGTCTGGACAGGGGCTTGGGTTCACCCCTCCACTTT. Its protein product is CASSLDRGLGSPLHF.

V usage is TRBV15 and J usage is TRBJ2-1; D may be TRBD1 (6 bases). Germline V gives CDR1 LNHNV, CDR2 YYDKDF (reference sequence). This CDR3 has 15 amino acids. With 1 base removed from V and 8 bases from J, the gap between germline ends came to 15 bases. The CDR3 spells CATSRGGTGTHEQFF. CDR3 bases: TGTGCCACCAGCAGAGGAGGAACAGGGACCCATGAGCAGTTCTTC.

The chain joins TRBV4-3 to TRBJ1-2, with 7 bases identical to TRBD1. The CDR3 spans 15 residues. Germline V CDR1 and CDR2: LGHNA, YSLEER. The ends lost 1 base at V and 4 bases at J; junction bases unmatched: 6. DNA for the CDR3: TGCGCCAGCAGCCAAGGGACAGGAGAAATCTATGGCTACACCTTC. Translated: CASSQGTGEIYGYTF.

This chain links TRBV6-2 or TRBV6-3 with TRBJ2-3; 15 bases are a match to TRBD2. V shed 0 bases, J shed 7 bases, and the junction held 5 bases outside the gene matches. Germline V lookup: CDR1 MNHEY, CDR2 SVGEGT. This CDR3 contains 17 residues. As DNA, the CDR3 is TGTGCCAGCAGTTACTCCGGGACTAGCGGGGGGAAGAATACGCAGTATTTT. This codes for CASSYSGTSGGKNTQYF.

The rearrangement links TRBV11-3 to TRBJ2-2; tentatively, D is TRBD1 (7 bases). CDR1 SGHNT and CDR2 YENEEA come from the germline V gene. CDR3 size: 15 residues. Trimming shortened V by 3 bases and J by 5 bases, and 13 bases separated the two germline ends. This chain's CDR3 is CASSFRQGGTGELFF. The CDR3 nucleotides are TGTGCCAGCAGCTTTAGACAGGGAGGAACCGGGGAGCTGTTTTTT.

The chain links TRBV5-1 to TRBJ2-1; D is perhaps TRBD2 (5 bases). V was clipped by 7 bases and J by 1 base, with 9 bases between them. Germline V CDR1 and CDR2: SGHRS, YFSETQ. The CDR3 runs to 13 residues. The CDR3 nucleotides are TGCGCCAGCCGGTCGGGGTCCTACAATGAGCAGTTCTTC. It codes for CASRSGSYNEQFF. The full variable domain, completed using reference TRBV5-1 and TRBJ2-1, is KAGVTQTPRYLIKTRGQQVTLSCSPISGHRSVSWYQQTPGQGLQFLFEYFSETQRNKGNFPGRFSGRQFSNSRSEMNVSTLELGDSALYLCASRSGSYNEQFFGPGTRLTVL.

This chain connects TRBV19 to TRBJ2-7, with a possible D match to TRBD2 (6 bases). Germline assignment: CDR1 LNHDA and CDR2 SQIVND (reference sequence). This CDR3 is built from 15 residues. The V gene lost 5 bases and the J gene lost 0 bases, with 14 bases spanning the gap. The CDR3 region is CASSDVGGHSYEQYF. In nucleotides, the CDR3 is TGTGCCAGTAGTGACGTCGGGGGTCACTCCTACGAGCAGTACTTC.

The genes are TRBV9 and TRBJ2-7; D call uncertain. CDR1 SGDLS and CDR2 YYNGEE come from the germline V gene. The CDR3 covers 14 residues. The V and J ends lost 3 bases and 0 bases respectively, with 10 bases between them. As DNA, the CDR3 is TGTGCCAGCAGCGCTCCTGTAGTCTCCTACGAGCAGTACTTC. It codes for CASSAPVVSYEQYF.

This rearrangement joins TRBV30 to TRBJ1-2; 7 bases fit TRBD1. V dropped 3 bases and J dropped 8; count of bases not matched to a gene: 9. Germline CDR1 and CDR2: GTSNPN and SVGIG (reference sequence). The CDR3 length is 13 residues. CDR3 in DNA: TGTGCCTGGAGCCGTTCAGGGGGATCGGGCTACACCTTC. It specifies CAWSRSGGSGYTF.

The chain employs TRBV28 and TRBJ1-2; the D gene is possibly TRBD1 (5 bases). The CDR3 has 14 residues. The germline gives CDR1 MDHEN, CDR2 SYDVKM. With 2 bases removed from V and 2 bases from J, the gap between germline ends came to 9 bases. The CDR3 here is CASSLIPGNYGYTF. The CDR3 nucleotides read TGTGCCAGCAGTTTAATTCCAGGGAACTATGGCTACACCTTC.

The rearrangement uses TRBV5-1 and TRBJ1-2; D is uncertain. The V end was cut by 4 bases, the J end by 8 bases, with 18 bases between. CDR3 length: 14 amino acids. Germline CDR1 reads SGHRS; CDR2 reads YFSETQ. The CDR3 reads CASSLQRSEWGYTF. The CDR3 coding sequence is TGCGCCAGCAGCCTTCAACGTTCTGAGTGGGGCTACACCTTC.

The rearrangement uses TRBV10-2 and TRBJ2-2, with D maybe TRBD2 (5 bases). Germline V gives CDR1 WSHSY, CDR2 SAAADI. Trimming shortened V by 4 bases and J by 5 bases, and 11 bases separated the two germline ends. The CDR3 runs 14 residues. The CDR3 loop reads CASSVTGYTGELFF. The CDR3 coding sequence is TGCGCCAGCAGTGTGACGGGATATACCGGGGAGCTGTTTTTT.